A selection of T cell receptor beta chains follows, all from one sample in a study of early T cells in non-severe SARS-CoV-2 infection. TCRdb reprocessed the 5' RACE reads via MiXCR and lists one record per CDR3 protein. In the table there are tens of thousands of distinct CDR3 sequences, 5.4% of which are singletons. Specimen: whole blood. These receptors originate from an adult who was a healthcare worker with PCR-confirmed SARS-CoV-2 infection or an uninfected control (not recorded which). CDR3s include the opening cysteine and the closing phenylalanine or tryptophan. A D gene is named only where the DNA matches it firmly. Rows give clone size only sometimes, using once, few, many, or a class for an expanded clone.

>NA|TRBV10-2|14|many|TRBJ2-1
TGCGCCAGCAGGCCCGGGGGTAGCGTGGGTGAGCAGTTCTTC
CASRPGGSVGEQFF
>TRBD1|TRBV19|13|NA|TRBJ1-5
TGTGCCAGCCTCGGACAGGCGGGTCAGCCCCAGCATTTT
CASLGQAGQPQHF
>NA|TRBV28|10|many|TRBJ2-6
TGTGCCAGCGGGGCCAACGTCCTGACTTTC
CASGANVLTF
>NA|TRBV20-1|16|many|TRBJ1-5
TGCAGTGCTAGAGTAGCTCCGGGGAGCGTCAATCAGCCCCAGCATTTT
CSARVAPGSVNQPQHF
>NA|TRBV11-2|14|many|TRBJ2-1
TGTGCCAGCGAAGGGGGGGCCGGCGGGAATGAGCAGTTCTTC
CASEGGAGGNEQFF
>TRBD1|TRBV28|14|many|TRBJ2-7
TGTGCCAGCAGTACCCGGACAGGGCCCTACGAGCAGTACTTC
CASSTRTGPYEQYF
>NA|TRBV7-2|16|many|TRBJ2-6
TGTGCCAGCAGCTTAGGGCCGGGGGCTGGGGCCAACGTCCTGACTTTC
CASSLGPGAGANVLTF
>TRBD2|TRBV2|17|many|TRBJ2-1
TGTGCCAGCAGCGAGAAAGGACTAGCGGGGTTCTCCAATGAGCAGTTCTTC
CASSEKGLAGFSNEQFF
>TRBD2|TRBV5-4|16|few|TRBJ2-2
TGTGCCAGCAGCTTGGCGGGGAGGGGTGGCACCGGGGAGCTGTTTTTT
CASSLAGRGGTGELFF
>NA|TRBV1|15|many|TRBJ1-5
TGCACCAGCAGCCTCCGAGGGGTTCGCAATCAGCCCCAGCATTTT
CTSSLRGVRNQPQHF
>NA|TRBV6-5|16|few|TRBJ2-7
TGTGCCAGCAGTTACTCGGTCTACCTTGCCTCCTACGAGCAGTACTTC
CASSYSVYLASYEQYF
>TRBD2|TRBV2|13|many|TRBJ2-7
TGTGCCAGCAGTTCAGCAATCAGCGGGAACCGGTACTTC
CASSSAISGNRYF
>TRBD2|TRBV6-2/TRBV6-3|14|NA|TRBJ2-3
TGTGCCAGCAGGAGCGGGGCGGTCACAGATACGCAGTATTTT
CASRSGAVTDTQYF
>NA|TRBV21-1|16|many|TRBJ2-3
TGTGCCAGCAGCAAATACAAGCGTGAGGGAGCAGATACGCAGTATTTT
CASSKYKREGADTQYF
>NA|TRBV7-3|13|NA|TRBJ2-3
TGTGCCAGCAGCTTGACCCGTCCAGATACGCAGTATTTT
CASSLTRPDTQYF
>NA|TRBV18|15|many|TRBJ2-1
TGTGCCAGCTCACCACTACAGGTTTCCTACAATGAGCAGTTCTTC
CASSPLQVSYNEQFF
>TRBD1|TRBV19|16|many|TRBJ1-2
TGTGCCAGTCAGTCCGCCGGGACAGGGCTTAACTATGGCTACACCTTC
CASQSAGTGLNYGYTF
>TRBD2|TRBV7-9|14|many|TRBJ2-1
TGTGCCAGCAGCTTAGCGCAGTCCGGGAGGGCCCAGTTCTTC
CASSLAQSGRAQFF
>NA|TRBV20-1|14|few|TRBJ2-3
TGCAGTGCTAGAGATCTCGACGGCACAGATACGCAGTATTTT
CSARDLDGTDTQYF
>NA|TRBV20-1|13|NA|TRBJ2-3
TGCAGTGCCACCCCCGACAGAGCAGATACGCAGTATTTT
CSATPDRADTQYF
>NA|TRBV15|17|few|TRBJ2-6
TGTGCCACCAGCAGAGATCTTTTGGGGTCTGGGGCCAACGTCCTGACTTTC
CATSRDLLGSGANVLTF
>NA|TRBV20-1|13|many|TRBJ2-1
TGCAGTGCTAGTCGTAGCTCCTACAATGAGCAGTTCTTC
CSASRSSYNEQFF
>NA|TRBV28|15|NA|TRBJ2-1
TGTGCCAGCAGTTTCTCGTACGGATCCTACAATGAGCAGTTCTTC
CASSFSYGSYNEQFF
>TRBD1|TRBV20-1|16|NA|TRBJ1-1
TGCAGTGCTAGAGCCCCGGACAGGGGGGTAGGCACTGAAGCTTTCTTT
CSARAPDRGVGTEAFF
>NA|TRBV12-3/TRBV12-4|15|NA|TRBJ1-1
TGTGCCAGCAGTCCCGGACCTCATCGGGGGACTGAAGCTTTCTTT
CASSPGPHRGTEAFF
>TRBD2|TRBV19|15|many|TRBJ2-3
TGTGCCAGTAGTAACGGACTAGCAGTCACAGATACGCAGTATTTT
CASSNGLAVTDTQYF
>NA|TRBV6-1|11|NA|TRBJ1-1
TGTGCCAGCCGCAGGGGTACTGAAGCTTTCTTT
CASRRGTEAFF
>TRBD1|TRBV28|16|many|TRBJ1-1
TGTGCCAGCAGTTCGTACGGGACAGGGGGTAACCCTGAAGCTTTCTTT
CASSSYGTGGNPEAFF
>TRBD2|TRBV7-9|15|NA|TRBJ2-3
TGTGCCAGCAGCACACTAGCGGAGACCACAGATACGCAGTATTTT
CASSTLAETTDTQYF
>NA|TRBV12-3/TRBV12-4|14|few|TRBJ1-4
TGTGCCAGCAGGCGAACGGGTGGCGGTGAAAAACTGTTTTTT
CASRRTGGGEKLFF
>NA|TRBV3-1|15|many|TRBJ2-5
TGTGCCAGCAGCCAAGTTCACGGCTTCCAAGAGACCCAGTACTTC
CASSQVHGFQETQYF
>NA|TRBV28|14|many|TRBJ2-7
TGTGCCAGCAGTCTACCAGCAGAGCACTACGAGCAGTACTTC
CASSLPAEHYEQYF
>NA|TRBV10-3|14|many|TRBJ2-7
TGTGCCATCAGTGAGGCAGATACAGGCTACGAGCAGTACTTC
CAISEADTGYEQYF
>TRBD2|TRBV11-2|16|many|TRBJ2-2
TGTGCCAGCAGCTCTGGACTAGCGGGAGCAAGTGGGGAGCTGTTTTTT
CASSSGLAGASGELFF
>TRBD2|TRBV6-2/TRBV6-3|16|NA|TRBJ2-1
TGTGCCAGCAGTTACTCTGGACTAGCTCCTTCCAATGAGCAGTTCTTC
CASSYSGLAPSNEQFF
>TRBD1|TRBV7-6|16|many|TRBJ2-2
TGTGCCAGCAGCGTCGGGACAGGGGGCGACACCGGGGAGCTGTTTTTT
CASSVGTGGDTGELFF
>NA|TRBV6-5|13|many|TRBJ2-7
TGTGCCAGCAGTTTCAGGGAGTCCTACGAGCAGTACTTC
CASSFRESYEQYF
>TRBD2|TRBV5-1|14|many|TRBJ2-1
TGCGCCAGCACGGCTAGCGGGAGGGGTGATGAGCAGTTCTTC
CASTASGRGDEQFF
>NA|TRBV30|12|NA|TRBJ1-1
TGTGCCTGGAGTAGAGAGAACACTGAAGCTTTCTTT
CAWSRENTEAFF
>NA|TRBV20-1|13|few|TRBJ2-5
TGCAGTGCTAGGGGGACCGCCCAAGAGACCCAGTACTTC
CSARGTAQETQYF
>NA|TRBV12-3/TRBV12-4|10|few|TRBJ2-1
TGTGCCAGCAGGACCAATGAGCAGTTCTTC
CASRTNEQFF
>NA|TRBV30|13|few|TRBJ1-1
TGTGCCTGGAGTTATAATCCCAACACTGAAGCTTTCTTT
CAWSYNPNTEAFF
>NA|TRBV6-6|19|few|TRBJ1-3
TGTGCCAGCAGTTACTCGACTACAGGCCGCCAATTCTCTGGAAACACCATATATTTT
CASSYSTTGRQFSGNTIYF
>TRBD2|TRBV19|16|NA|TRBJ2-5
TGTGCCACCTCACTAGCGGGGAAAGGATCCAAAGAGACCCAGTACTTC
CATSLAGKGSKETQYF
>TRBD2|TRBV7-9|16|NA|TRBJ2-3
TGTGCCAGCAGCTTTGGGCCTAGCGGGAGGTCAGATACGCAGTATTTT
CASSFGPSGRSDTQYF
>NA|TRBV20-1|13|NA|TRBJ2-7
TGCAGTGCTAGATCCGGGACTGGCTACGAGCAGTACTTC
CSARSGTGYEQYF
>NA|TRBV30|11|NA|TRBJ1-1
TGTGCCTGGAGTGCAAGGGCTGAAGCTTTCTTT
CAWSARAEAFF
>TRBD2|TRBV7-9|15|NA|TRBJ2-1
TGTGCCAGCAGTCTACTGGCGGGAGGGCGCAATGAGCAGTTCTTC
CASSLLAGGRNEQFF
>NA|TRBV18|16|many|TRBJ2-1
TGTGCCAGCTCACCACTTGGGCCCACCTCCTACAATGAGCAGTTCTTC
CASSPLGPTSYNEQFF
>TRBD1|TRBV30|14|many|TRBJ2-1
TGTGCCTGGAGTGCGAGGGGGCAGTACAATGAGCAGTTCTTC
CAWSARGQYNEQFF